The 20 T cell receptor beta chains below come from one sample, sequenced in a study of blood T cell repertoires in COVID-19. Sequenced by immunoSEQ multiplex PCR; TCRdb stores in-frame clones only, minus some. The sample shows about 350,000 clones, around 87% of them seen only once. The sequenced material came from PBMCs or T cells enriched from blood (not recorded which). These receptors were obtained from a woman aged 25-40 years who had recovered from COVID-19.

The chain combines TRBV4-1 with TRBJ2-1, with TRBD1 identical over 8 bases. Trimming took 3 bases from V and 8 from J; bases not matched to a gene: 12. The CDR3 runs to 16 residues. Per germline, CDR1 MGHRA and CDR2 YSYEKL. CDR3 sequence: CASSQSRTGLIDEQFF. Written as DNA, the CDR3 is TGCGCCAGCAGCCAGAGCCGGACAGGGCTTATCGATGAGCAGTTCTTC.

This clone was detected only a few times. This chain uses TRBV19 with TRBJ1-1; the D is unclear. CDR3 size: 12 residues. Germline V gene sequence: CDR1 LNHDA, CDR2 SQIVND (reference sequence). The germline V and J ends were trimmed by 3 bases and 12 bases, with 14 bases remaining between them. The CDR3 is CASSIPPARTFF. The CDR3 DNA follows: TGTGCCAGTAGTATCCCCCCGGCTAGGACTTTCTTT.

V usage is TRBV3-1 (or the pseudogene TRBV3-2) and J usage is TRBJ1-2, with a possible D match to TRBD1 (5 bases). Deletions cut 5 bases from V and 9 bases from J, with 10 bases between. Germline values: CDR1 LGHDT, CDR2 YNNKEL (reference sequence). This CDR3 region has 11 residues. CDR3 bases: TGTGCCAGCAGCAGGGACTTGAGCTACACCTTC. Its translation: CASSRDLSYTF.

The gene calls are TRBV19 and TRBJ1-1; 7 bases are a match to TRBD1. CDR3 size: 14 residues. The V gene end was trimmed by 7 bases and the J gene end by 3 bases; junction bases not matched to a gene: 8. CDR1 and CDR2 from the germline V gene are LNHDA and SQIVND (reference sequence). The CDR3 here is CASTIRQGYTEAFF. The CDR3 region has the DNA TGTGCCAGTACGATCAGACAGGGATACACTGAAGCTTTCTTT.

This clone has a single count. The chain uses TRBV5-1 and TRBJ2-5, with D unresolved. The CDR3 has 16 amino acids. V was cut by 3 bases and J by 1 base, with 16 bases left in between. Germline V gene data show CDR1 as SGHRS and CDR2 as YFSETQ. The CDR3 nucleotides are TGCGCCAGCAGCTACGGAGACCCGACCAGCCAAGAGACCCAGTACTTC. Amino acids: CASSYGDPTSQETQYF. Filled out from reference TRBV5-1 and TRBJ2-5, the complete variable domain reads KAGVTQTPRYLIKTRGQQVTLSCSPISGHRSVSWYQQTPGQGLQFLFEYFSETQRNKGNFPGRFSGRQFSNSRSEMNVSTLELGDSALYLCASSYGDPTSQETQYFGPGTRLLVL.

Concerning this clone: Other DNA sequences within the sample encode an identical CDR3. CDR3 coding DNA: TGTGCCAGCAGTCACCGGGGCCAAGAGACCCAGTACTTC. This codes for CASSHRGQETQYF. V usage is TRBV27 and J usage is TRBJ2-5; D might be TRBD2 (5 bases). CDR1 and CDR2 from the germline V gene are MNHEY and SMNVEV (reference sequence). CDR3 length: 13 amino acids. Trimming took off 5 bases at V and 1 base at J, with 8 bases between the two ends.

This sequence joins TRBV5-4 and TRBJ1-6; tentatively, D is TRBD1 (6 bases). CDR1 and CDR2 from the germline V gene are SGHNT and YYREEE (reference sequence). The CDR3 is 14 amino acids. The V gene lost 0 bases and the J gene lost 7 bases, with 8 bases spanning the gap. The CDR3 DNA sequence: TGTGCCAGCAGCTTGGACAGGGACAATTCACCCCTCCACTTT. Translated: CASSLDRDNSPLHF.

This clone was detected only a few times. The rearrangement joins TRBV5-5 to TRBJ1-1; D is possibly TRBD1 (6 bases). The CDR3 is made up of 12 amino acids. The germline V and J ends were trimmed by 3 bases and 9 bases, with 12 bases remaining between them. Germline V gene sequence: CDR1 SGHKS, CDR2 YYEKEE (reference sequence). This CDR3 reads CASSSMDSKAFF. CDR3 sequence (DNA): TGTGCCAGCAGCTCGATGGACAGCAAAGCTTTCTTT. Drawing the rest from reference TRBV5-5 and TRBJ1-1, the complete variable domain is DAGVTQSPTHLIKTRGQQVTLRCSPISGHKSVSWYQQVLGQGPQFIFQYYEKEERGRGNFPDRFSARQFPNYSSELNVNALLLGDSALYLCASSSMDSKAFFGQGTRLTVV.

The chain joins TRBV5-1 to TRBJ2-1; 7 nucleotides agree with TRBD1. Germline trimming cut 5 bases from V and 5 bases from J; bases unmatched to any gene: 7. Germline CDR1 SGHRS, CDR2 YFSETQ. The CDR3 is 14 amino acids. CDR3 in DNA: TGCGCCAGCAGTTCGAGACAGGGCCACAATGAGCAGTTCTTC. Translation: CASSSRQGHNEQFF.

The chain uses TRBV7-9 and TRBJ2-7; 10 nucleotides align to TRBD1. The CDR3 runs 15 residues. V lost 5 bases to trimming and J lost 4 bases; unmatched junction nucleotides: 8. Germline CDR1 and CDR2: SEHNR and FQNEAQ (reference sequence). Here the CDR3 reads CASSGRTGGFYEQYF. The DNA of the CDR3 is TGTGCCAGCAGCGGCCGGACAGGGGGTTTTTACGAGCAGTACTTC.

The rearrangement uses TRBV29-1 and TRBJ1-2, with 8 bases identical to TRBD1. Germline V CDR1 and CDR2: SQVTM, ANQGSEA. The ends lost 2 bases at V and 8 bases at J; junction bases unmatched: 13. CDR3 size: 15 residues. The CDR3: CSVESPQGETGGYTF. CDR3 DNA sequence: TGCAGCGTTGAAAGCCCACAGGGGGAGACGGGAGGCTACACCTTC.

The rearrangement links TRBV7-2 to TRBJ1-4, with 8 positions matching TRBD1. V was clipped by 1 base and J by 10 bases; unmatched bases: 14. The CDR3 totals 17 residues. CDR1 is SGHTA and CDR2 is FQGNSA in the germline V gene. CDR3 in amino acids: CASSLGPRTGRSGKLFF. CDR3 coding DNA: TGTGCCAGCAGCTTAGGTCCTCGGACAGGGCGTAGTGGAAAACTGTTTTTT.

J is TRBJ2-7 and V is TRBV28; 8 bases are a match to TRBD1. With V trimmed by 5 bases and J by 2 bases, 5 bases remained unmatched. Germline lookup yields CDR1 MDHEN and CDR2 SYDVKM. The CDR3 contains 14 residues. The CDR3 nucleotides are TGTGCCAGCAGTCCAGGGGGCTCGGCCTACGAGCAGTACTTC. Translation gives CASSPGGSAYEQYF.

The rearrangement uses TRBV6-1 and TRBJ1-1; no clear D. This CDR3 region has 11 residues. Germline values: CDR1 MNHNS, CDR2 SASEGT. Trimming stripped 5 bases from V and 7 bases from J, with 8 bases between. In DNA form, the CDR3 reads TGTGCCAGCAGTTGGGGAGGTGAAGCTTTCTTT. It is translated as CASSWGGEAFF.

The gene calls are TRBV28 and TRBJ1-5, with D perhaps TRBD1 (5 bases). Per the germline V gene, CDR1 is MDHEN and CDR2 is SYDVKM. The CDR3 extends over 12 amino acids. The CDR3 is CAEGRGNQPQHF. DNA of the CDR3: TGTGCAGAGGGCCGGGGGAATCAGCCCCAGCATTTT.

The V and J genes are TRBV10-1 and TRBJ2-1; 8 bases are shared with TRBD1. The CDR3 contains 17 residues. V trimming: 3 bases; J trimming: 2 bases; junction bases outside the gene matches: 9. The germline gives CDR1 WNHNN, CDR2 SYGVQD (reference sequence). The CDR3 is CASSDPGQAGPYNEQFF. DNA for the CDR3: TGCGCCAGCAGTGACCCGGGACAGGCTGGGCCCTACAATGAGCAGTTCTTC.

The chain joins TRBV18 to TRBJ1-6; D may be TRBD1 (6 bases). V lost 3 bases to trimming and J lost 5 bases, with 11 bases between them. Germline V gene sequence: CDR1 KGHSH, CDR2 LQKENI. The CDR3 is 15 residues long. CDR3 protein: CASSPRGDNNSPLHF. CDR3 nucleotides: TGTGCCAGCTCACCCAGGGGAGATAATAATTCACCCCTCCACTTT.

This clone was detected once. The rearrangement joins TRBV6-5 to TRBJ2-3; 8 nucleotides align to TRBD1. The CDR3 spans 14 residues. Germline V gene lookup returns CDR1 MNHEY and CDR2 SVGAGI. V lost 6 bases, J lost 6 bases, and 8 bases stayed unmatched. CDR3 amino acids: CASRAQGVTDTQYF. Written as DNA, the CDR3 is TGTGCCAGCAGGGCACAGGGGGTTACGGATACGCAGTATTTT.

In its sample, this clone was seen once. The rearrangement uses TRBV18 and TRBJ1-1; no clear D gene. The V gene lost 4 bases and the J gene lost 3 bases, with 9 bases spanning the gap. The CDR3 sequence is 13 residues long. The germline V gene has CDR1 KGHSH and CDR2 LQKENI. The CDR3 region is CASSLATYTEAFF. CDR3 sequence (DNA): TGTGCCAGCTCACTGGCAACCTACACTGAAGCTTTCTTT.

The J gene is TRBJ2-7, the V gene TRBV2; 8 positions match TRBD1. In germline, CDR1 is SNHLY, CDR2 FYNNEI. Trimming at V came to 4 bases and at J to 2 bases, leaving 4 bases not matched to a gene. CDR3 length equals 14 residues. The CDR3 protein is CASSVQQGAYEQYF. DNA of the CDR3: TGTGCCAGCAGTGTCCAACAGGGGGCCTACGAGCAGTACTTC.